This T cell receptor (beta chain) originates from a study of siplizumab effects on memory and regulatory T cells. On this clone itself: Its antigen is still unknown.

Study outcomes and limitations: Siplizumab cultures yielded proliferating Tregs whose suppressive function was not confirmed. About 75-97% of proliferating CD4+ or CD8+ clones had no assignable naive or memory phenotype. Contribution to the alloresponse seemed major for naive T cells, which also seemed more diverse than memory cells.

The CDR3 sequence is 16 residues long. CDR1 and CDR2 (germline): SEHNR, FQNEAQ (reference sequence). V lost 5 bases and J lost 3, with 19 bases in between. TCRdb's copy holds only in-frame clones and misses some; the assay was immunoSEQ multiplex PCR. The repertoire consists of tens of thousands of clones, with approximately 95% occurring once and the leading ten covering around 40%. This chain uses TRBV7-9 with TRBJ1-2, with D unclear. Sequencing input: CD8+ T cells sorted from blood. The sequence was obtained from a human donor in good health. CDR3 sequence reads: CASSLMGRENYYGYTF. The CDR3 DNA reads TGTGCCAGCAGCCTCATGGGGAGGGAGAACTACTATGGCTACACCTTC.